Sequencing of this T cell receptor (beta chain) was carried out in a study of shared clonotypes between healthy human individuals (dated by TCRdb to about 2020). Background for the entire study: A few men and two women, aged 18 to 49 years, made up the cohort. The study deeply sequenced blood TCR repertoires of five healthy adults to estimate repertoire size and the extent of clonotype sharing between individuals. Per donor, three plates each were used for CD4 naive and CD4 memory, two for CD8 naive, and one for CD8 memory. To increase sequencing depth and limit assay-specific biases, TCR repertoire library preparation and sequencing were carried out by different laboratories using diverse techniques. Per donor, leukapheresis produced somewhere between about 0.85 and 10 billion PBMCs.

In the case of this clone: The specificity of this receptor is unknown. No base-level quality is on record; no much larger clone is a single base apart.

From the cysteine through the phenylalanine, the CDR3 covers 13 amino acids. Only the CDR3 DNA is retained, 39 bases long and in frame from the first base. The V end gives up 6 bases and the J end 5 bases, leaving 6 bases in the junction not matched to a gene. From the germline V gene, CDR1 is MDHEN and CDR2 is SYDVKM. The research as a whole found: Pairwise subsampling led to the expectation that sequencing depth would affect the degree of clonotype sharing among donors. Because the study included only a small number of donors, the genetic and exposure-history diversity represented was limited. Sampling was restricted to blood, and TCR repertoires in tissues likely differ from the TCR repertoires found in blood. Rarefaction of sorted-subset datasets indicated incomplete sequencing despite the large sequencing depth. Naive subsets generally had larger estimated clonotype richness than memory subsets. Sharing across several donors was observed for around 4.8% of naive CD4, less than 4% of naive CD8, about 2.3% of memory CD4, and around 0.42% of memory CD8 clonotypes. Clonotypes shared by all four sorted-subset donors showed higher generation probabilities than non-shared clonotypes.

TCR CDR3 regions were amplified from genomic DNA by multiplex PCR using the deep immunoSEQ assay. Extracted genomic DNA from each cell subset was spread evenly across all wells of several immunoSEQ 96-well plates, with each plate serving as a replicate. For sorted subsets, around 200 ng genomic DNA, equal to 30,000 or so T cell genomes, was loaded into each replicate PCR. The purified libraries were quantified using a Qubit 3.0 fluorometer, sized with a Bioanalyzer 2100, and then quantified again using the KAPA Library Quantification kit. A separate single-read 150-cycle Illumina NextSeq 550 flow cell was used to sequence each immunoSEQ 96-well plate. In the authors' own workflow: Because the immunoSEQ output held only junctional sequences and lacked quality scores, the filtering could not match the filtering applied to full-length reads. Sequences were annotated with PyIR, a Python wrapper for IgBLAST v1.9, using IMGT germline references to assign V/J genes and CDR3. Reads with weak V/J assignments (E-value above 1e-6), missing CDR3, stop codons, out-of-frame junctions, or ambiguous translated residues were removed. V3J clonotypes were defined by identical inferred V gene, J gene, and CDR3 amino acid sequence. The percentage overlap between two repertoires was calculated by dividing the number of shared unique clonotypes by the size of the smaller repertoire. Three approaches were used to assess repertoire richness: RTK rarefaction, the Chao1 estimator, and Recon v2.1 estimates of unobserved clonotypes. OLGA was used to compute generation probabilities for all TCRbeta clonotypes that the gDNA method yielded from a handful of donors. The source is immuneACCESS, and TCRdb retained only in-frame sequences with V and J called. Part of the clones is not carried over; for the studies checked, unresolved V genes explain less than half of this, and the remainder is unexplained. Clonal size and the V and J genes are those of that table, whereas D and trimming came from the DNA. In this sample the table shows 1,500,000 or so clones, roughly 96% of which occur a single time. The ten biggest clones cover over 1% of the sample.

Healthy HIV-negative adults with no recently reported acute infections or vaccinations were included as donors. All donors were Caucasian adults living in Nashville, Tennessee, USA. CD4+ T cells were enriched by magnetic negative selection; naive cells were then positively selected on CD45RA, and the negative fraction formed the memory subset. Blood was obtained by leukapheresis, after which PBMCs were separated by Ficoll-Histopaque density gradient centrifugation and cryopreserved in liquid nitrogen vapor phase. Analytical flow cytometry was used to check the purity and quantity of every magnetically sorted T cell population. Genomic DNA was isolated from each sorted fraction and quantified by UV absorbance on a Nanodrop 2000c.

The rearrangement joined TRBV28 to TRBJ2-5; the junction holds 7 bases that match TRBD1. Sequencing used naive CD4+ T cells sorted from blood. Reading the label with the study, this specimen's cell subset or site is: CD45RA+ positively selected. The source is a man aged 25 to 40 in good health. The CDR3 protein is CASRLQGLETQYF. The DNA sequence is given as TGTGCCAGCAGACTACAGGGGTTGGAGACCCAGTACTTC.